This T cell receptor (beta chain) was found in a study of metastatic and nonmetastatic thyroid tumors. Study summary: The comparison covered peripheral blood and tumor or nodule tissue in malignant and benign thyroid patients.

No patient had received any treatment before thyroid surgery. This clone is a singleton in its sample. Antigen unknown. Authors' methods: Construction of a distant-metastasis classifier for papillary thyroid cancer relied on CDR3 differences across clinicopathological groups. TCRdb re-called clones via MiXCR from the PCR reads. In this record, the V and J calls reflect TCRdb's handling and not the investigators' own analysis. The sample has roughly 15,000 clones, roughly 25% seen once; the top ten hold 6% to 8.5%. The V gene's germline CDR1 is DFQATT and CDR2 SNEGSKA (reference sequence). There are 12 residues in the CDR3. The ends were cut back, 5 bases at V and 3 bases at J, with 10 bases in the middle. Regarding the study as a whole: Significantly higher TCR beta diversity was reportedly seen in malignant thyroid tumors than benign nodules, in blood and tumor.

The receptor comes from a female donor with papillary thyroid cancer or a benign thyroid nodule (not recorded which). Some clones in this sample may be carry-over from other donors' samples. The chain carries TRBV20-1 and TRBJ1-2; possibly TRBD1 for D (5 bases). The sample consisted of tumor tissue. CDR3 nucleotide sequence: TGCAGTGCTGGGGACGGGTACTATGGCTACACCTTC. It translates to CSAGDGYYGYTF.